A single sample gave rise to the 6 T cell receptor beta chains below, sequenced in a study of T cell repertoires in aging, cancer and after chemotherapy. The template was genomic DNA from peripheral blood, not RNA. Rearranged V-D-J TRB sequences were amplified with a mixed TRB-A/B primer pool. In TCRdb, the multiplex PCR reads were re-called with MiXCR into one record per CDR3 protein. Of over a thousand distinct CDR3 sequences listed, approximately 23% are singletons. Source material: blood. The receptors here all came from a human donor with a solid tumor.

This clonotype is classed as medium-sized (0.01 to 0.1%). The V and J genes are TRBV5-4 and TRBJ2-5, with D possibly being TRBD1 or TRBD2 (5 bases each). The V gene's germline CDR1 is SGHNT and CDR2 YYREEE (reference sequence). V dropped 3 bases and J dropped 1 base, with 13 bases sitting between them. The CDR3 has 15 residues. The CDR3 is CASSSDLGVQETQYF. The DNA of the CDR3 is TGTGCCAGCAGCTCGGACTTGGGGGTCCAAGAGACCCAGTACTTC.

The table lists this clonotype with a few counts. This chain links TRBV4-2 with TRBJ2-5, with 11 bases that match TRBD2. The CDR3 consists of 18 residues. CDR1 is LGHNA and CDR2 is YNFKEQ in the germline V gene. V lost 1 base and J lost 4; bases outside the gene matches: 11. CDR3: CASSQGYGSGGAGETQYF. The CDR3 DNA sequence: TGTGCCAGCAGCCAAGGATATGGTAGCGGGGGGGCCGGAGAGACCCAGTACTTC.

By share, this clonotype ranks as large (0.1 to 1%). The chain recombines TRBV5-4 with TRBJ2-2; no clear D gene. Germline loops: CDR1 SGHNT, CDR2 YYREEE (reference sequence). V lost 1 base and J 0 bases, leaving 10 bases between the germline ends. This CDR3 is built from 16 residues. CDR3 loop: CASSLFYQTNTGELFF. DNA for the CDR3: TGTGCCAGCAGCTTGTTTTATCAGACGAACACCGGGGAGCTGTTTTTT.

This chain connects TRBV2 to TRBJ2-3; 9 nucleotides match TRBD1. Trimming cost V 5 bases and J 0 bases; bases outside gene matches: 3. CDR3 length: 15 residues. CDR1 is SNHLY and CDR2 is FYNNEI in the germline V gene. The CDR3 DNA sequence: TGTGCCAGCAGTAGGGGACAGGGAAGCACAGATACGCAGTATTTT. Translating gives CASSRGQGSTDTQYF.

This chain connects TRBV28 to TRBJ2-1, with TRBD1 as a possible D gene (5 bases). The CDR3 is made up of 12 amino acids. Looked up from germline, CDR1 is MDHEN and CDR2 is SYDVKM. Trimming removed 6 bases from V and 8 bases from J, with 11 bases in between. CDR3 region: CASSSGIHEQFF. The CDR3 DNA sequence: TGTGCCAGCAGCTCAGGGATTCATGAGCAGTTCTTC.

By share of the sample, this clonotype is large. The chain employs TRBV19 and TRBJ2-1, with 9 positions matching TRBD1. The CDR3 contains 16 residues. CDR1 and CDR2 (germline): LNHDA, SQIVND (reference sequence). Trimming at V came to 7 bases and at J to 1 base, leaving 8 bases not matched to a gene. The CDR3 DNA reads TGTGCCAGTACCGATTCACAGGGGGCATCCTACAATGAGCAGTTCTTC. Translating gives CASTDSQGASYNEQFF. The full variable domain, in which reference TRBV19 and TRBJ2-1 provide the parts outside the CDR3, is DGGITQSPKYLFRKEGQNVTLSCEQNLNHDAMYWYRQDPGQGLRLIYYSQIVNDFQKGDIAEGYSVSREKKESFPLTVTSAQKNPTAFYLCASTDSQGASYNEQFFGPGTRLTVL.